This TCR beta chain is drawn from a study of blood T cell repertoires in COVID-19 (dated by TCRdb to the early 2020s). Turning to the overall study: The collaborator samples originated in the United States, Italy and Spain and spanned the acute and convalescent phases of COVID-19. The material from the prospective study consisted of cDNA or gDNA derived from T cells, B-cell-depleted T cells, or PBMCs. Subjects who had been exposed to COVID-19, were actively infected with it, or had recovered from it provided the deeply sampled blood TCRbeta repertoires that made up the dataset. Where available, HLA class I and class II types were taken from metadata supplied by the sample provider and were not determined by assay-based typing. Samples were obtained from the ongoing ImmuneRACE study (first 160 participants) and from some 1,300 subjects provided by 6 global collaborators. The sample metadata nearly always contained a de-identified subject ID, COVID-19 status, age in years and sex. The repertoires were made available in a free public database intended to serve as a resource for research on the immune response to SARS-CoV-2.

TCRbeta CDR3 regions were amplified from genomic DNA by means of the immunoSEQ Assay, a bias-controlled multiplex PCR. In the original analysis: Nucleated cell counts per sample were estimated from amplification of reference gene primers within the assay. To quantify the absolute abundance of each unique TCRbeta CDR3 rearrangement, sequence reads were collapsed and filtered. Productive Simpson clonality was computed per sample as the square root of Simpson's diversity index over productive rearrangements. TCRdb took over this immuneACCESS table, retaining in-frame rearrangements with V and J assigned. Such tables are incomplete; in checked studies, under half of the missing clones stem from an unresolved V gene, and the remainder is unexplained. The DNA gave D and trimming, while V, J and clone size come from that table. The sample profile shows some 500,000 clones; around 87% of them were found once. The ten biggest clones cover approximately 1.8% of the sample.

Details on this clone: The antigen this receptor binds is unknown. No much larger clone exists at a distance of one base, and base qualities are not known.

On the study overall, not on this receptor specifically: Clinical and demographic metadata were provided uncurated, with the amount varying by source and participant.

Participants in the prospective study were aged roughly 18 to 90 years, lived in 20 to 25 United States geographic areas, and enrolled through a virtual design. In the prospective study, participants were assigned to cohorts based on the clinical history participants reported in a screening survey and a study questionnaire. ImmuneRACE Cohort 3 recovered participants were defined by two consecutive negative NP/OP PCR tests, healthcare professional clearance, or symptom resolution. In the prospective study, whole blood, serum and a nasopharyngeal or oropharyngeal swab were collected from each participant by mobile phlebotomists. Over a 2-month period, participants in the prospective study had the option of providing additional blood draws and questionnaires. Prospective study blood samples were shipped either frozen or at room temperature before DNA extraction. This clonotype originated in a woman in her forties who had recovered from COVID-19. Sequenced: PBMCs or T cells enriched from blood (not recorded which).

The DNA sequence follows: TGTGCCAGCAGCTTTTCTGGGACAGGCTACAATGAGCAGTTCTTC. Translated, this is CASSFSGTGYNEQFF. The chain is assembled from TRBV7-2 and TRBJ2-1; TRBD1 matches 8 bases in the middle. Via the germline V gene, CDR1 is SGHTA and CDR2 FQGNSA. Taken from cysteine to phenylalanine, the CDR3 has 15 residues. Just the 45-base CDR3 DNA is kept, in frame starting at base 1. Trimming removed 3 bases from V and 3 bases from J; the gene matches leave 4 bases unexplained.